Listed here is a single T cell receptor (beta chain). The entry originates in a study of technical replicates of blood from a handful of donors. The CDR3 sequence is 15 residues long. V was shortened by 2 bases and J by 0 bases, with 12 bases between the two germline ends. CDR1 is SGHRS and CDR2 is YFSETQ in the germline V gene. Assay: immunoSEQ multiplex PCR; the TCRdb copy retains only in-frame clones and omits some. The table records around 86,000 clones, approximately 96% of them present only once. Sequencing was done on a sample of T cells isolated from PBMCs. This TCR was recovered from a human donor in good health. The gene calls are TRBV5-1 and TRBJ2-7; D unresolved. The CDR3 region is CASSFTPANSYEQYF. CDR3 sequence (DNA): TGCGCCAGCAGCTTCACGCCCGCTAACTCCTACGAGCAGTACTTC.